Shown below are 24 T cell receptor beta chains from a single sample sequenced in a study of control samples from healthy donors and cancer patients. TCRdb's table, derived via immunoSEQ multiplex PCR, lists solely in-frame clones and lacks some. The data show about 98,000 clones, around three quarters seen once. The sequencing sample was made of blood. The receptors derive from a woman in her thirties in good health.

The CDR3 sequence is CAWRDNLGEKLFF. The CDR3 DNA is TGTGCCTGGAGGGACAATTTAGGAGAAAAACTGTTTTTT. This rearrangement joins TRBV30 to TRBJ1-4, with a possible D match to TRBD1 (5 bases). The CDR3 contains 13 residues. CDR1 is GTSNPN and CDR2 is SVGIG in the germline V gene (reference sequence). V was shortened by 3 bases and J by 8 bases, with 13 bases between the two germline ends.

The chain recombines TRBV9 with TRBJ2-5; no definite D call. The CDR3 runs to 14 residues. V lost 0 bases and J lost 5, with 11 bases in between. Germline-derived CDR1 and CDR2 are SGDLS and YYNGEE. The CDR3 DNA reads as TGTGCCAGCAGCGTAGGAAGCGCTCGGGAGACCCAGTACTTC. Translation: CASSVGSARETQYF.

This chain links TRBV15 with TRBJ2-7, with a possible D match to TRBD1 (5 bases). The CDR3 has 15 amino acids. Per germline, CDR1 LNHNV and CDR2 YYDKDF (reference sequence). The V end lost 0 bases, the J end lost 3 bases, and 12 bases lay between the germline ends. The CDR3 loop is CATSRDRGYHYEQYF. CDR3 in DNA: TGTGCCACCAGCAGAGATAGGGGCTATCACTACGAGCAGTACTTC. The variable domain in full, completed from reference TRBV15 and TRBJ2-7, reads DAMVIQNPRYQVTQFGKPVTLSCSQTLNHNVMYWYQQKSSQAPKLLFHYYDKDFNNEADTPDNFQSRRPNTSFCFLDIRSPGLGDTAMYLCATSRDRGYHYEQYFGPGTRLTVT.

For the CDR3, the DNA is TGTGCCACCAGCAGAGATCAGGCAGATACGCAGTATTTT. Protein sequence: CATSRDQADTQYF. J is TRBJ2-3 and V is TRBV15, with D hard to call. The CDR3 loop spans 13 amino acids. CDR1 is LNHNV and CDR2 is YYDKDF in the germline V gene (reference sequence). The V end lost 0 bases, the J end lost 4 bases, and 5 bases lay between the germline ends.

This chain links TRBV18 with TRBJ2-7; D unclear. CDR3 length: 12 residues. Between the trimmed V and J ends, which lost 6 bases and 2 bases, there was a span of 8 bases. Germline CDR1 is KGHSH and CDR2 is LQKENI. The CDR3 DNA follows: TGTGCCAGCTCCGGGTCTACCTACGAGCAGTACTTC. This translates into CASSGSTYEQYF.

The chain couples TRBV10-2 to TRBJ1-5, with 7 nucleotides matching TRBD1. Trimming at V came to 8 bases and at J to 2 bases, leaving 6 bases not matched to a gene. This CDR3 contains 14 residues. The germline V gene encodes CDR1 WSHSY and CDR2 SAAADI. The CDR3 loop reads CASGGGGGNQPQHF. The CDR3 nucleotides are TGCGCCAGCGGAGGGGGCGGAGGCAATCAGCCCCAGCATTTT.

The chain carries TRBV9 and TRBJ2-1, with a weak D call TRBD1 (6 bases). With 0 bases removed from V and 0 bases from J, the gap between germline ends came to 7 bases. Germline V gene lookup returns CDR1 SGDLS and CDR2 YYNGEE. The CDR3 has 15 residues. As DNA, the CDR3 is TGTGCCAGCAGCGTAGTGGACAGCTCCTACAATGAGCAGTTCTTC. Translating it yields CASSVVDSSYNEQFF. The full variable domain, with the rest looked up from reference TRBV9 and TRBJ2-1, is DSGVTQTPKHLITATGQRVTLRCSPRSGDLSVYWYQQSLDQGLQFLIQYYNGEERAKGNILERFSAQQFPDLHSELNLSSLELGDSALYFCASSVVDSSYNEQFFGPGTRLTVL.

The chain combines TRBV14 with TRBJ1-2; TRBD1 matches 9 bases. The V and J ends lost 2 bases and 5 bases, in that order; junction bases with no gene match: 3. Looked up from germline, CDR1 is SGHDN and CDR2 is FVKESK. CDR3 length: 14 amino acids. CDR3 DNA sequence: TGTGCCAGCAGCCAACCCGGGACAGGGTATGGCTACACCTTC. Its protein product is CASSQPGTGYGYTF.

This rearrangement joins TRBV15 to TRBJ1-1; D gene uncertain. V was clipped by 3 bases and J by 3 bases, with 8 bases between them. Germline assignment: CDR1 LNHNV and CDR2 YYDKDF (reference sequence). The CDR3 has 13 residues. CDR3: CATSSRQYTEAFF. The CDR3 coding sequence is TGTGCCACCAGCAGTCGGCAGTACACTGAAGCTTTCTTT.

The V gene is TRBV9, the J gene TRBJ2-1, with TRBD2 as a possible D gene (7 bases). The CDR3 has 17 residues. The germline CDR1 and CDR2 sequences are SGDLS and YYNGEE. V was trimmed by 4 bases and J by 6 bases, leaving 23 bases between them. CDR3 DNA: TGTGCCAGCAGCCCCGGGGGGTCCGGGGGGCGTGCCAATGAGCAGTTCTTC. As protein: CASSPGGSGGRANEQFF.

The chain carries TRBV6-1 and TRBJ2-7; TRBD2 is a possible D gene (5 bases). Germline V lookup: CDR1 MNHNS, CDR2 SASEGT. Between the trimmed V and J ends, which lost 0 bases and 1 base, there was a span of 7 bases. CDR3 length: 14 residues. CDR3 loop: CASSEATGSYEQYF. In DNA form, the CDR3 reads TGTGCCAGCAGTGAAGCAACGGGATCCTACGAGCAGTACTTC.

The chain uses TRBV18 and TRBJ1-2; D is perhaps TRBD1 (5 bases). The CDR3 length is 13 residues. Per the germline V gene, CDR1 is KGHSH and CDR2 is LQKENI. V lost 3 bases to trimming and J lost 3 bases, with 8 bases between them. The CDR3 loop reads CASSPDSDYGYTF. For the CDR3, the DNA is TGTGCCAGCTCACCCGACAGTGACTATGGCTACACCTTC.

The chain recombines TRBV19 with TRBJ1-2, with TRBD1 matching 7 bases. There are 14 residues in the CDR3. Looked up from germline, CDR1 is LNHDA and CDR2 is SQIVND (reference sequence). Trimming removed 7 bases from V and 3 bases from J; junction bases left unmatched: 8. DNA of the CDR3: TGTGCCAGTACTTCCCGGGACAGTTACTATGGCTACACCTTC. It is translated as CASTSRDSYYGYTF. Together with reference TRBV19 and TRBJ1-2, the CDR3 gives the full variable domain: DGGITQSPKYLFRKEGQNVTLSCEQNLNHDAMYWYRQDPGQGLRLIYYSQIVNDFQKGDIAEGYSVSREKKESFPLTVTSAQKNPTAFYLCASTSRDSYYGYTFGSGTRLTVV.

V is TRBV29-1 and J is TRBJ2-3, with 8 bases that match TRBD1. The CDR3 loop spans 15 amino acids. V lost 6 bases to trimming and J lost 0 bases; unmatched junction nucleotides: 8. The germline CDR1 and CDR2 sequences are SQVTM and ANQGSEA. The CDR3 here is CSVGYRGASTDTQYF. DNA for the CDR3: TGCAGCGTCGGCTACAGGGGGGCTAGCACAGATACGCAGTATTTT.

Turning to this clone: The sample contains more than one DNA sequence encoding this CDR3. The chain's CDR3 is CAISDSSYEQYF. The CDR3 DNA is TGTGCCATCAGTGACAGCTCCTACGAGCAGTACTTC. The rearrangement joins TRBV10-3 to TRBJ2-7; D is unclear. CDR1 ENHRY and CDR2 SYGVKD come from the germline V gene. CDR3 length: 12 amino acids. Trimming pared 3 bases from V and 0 bases from J, leaving 3 bases between.

This rearrangement joins TRBV11-2 to TRBJ2-7; no clear D. V lost 7 bases, J lost 3 bases, and 16 bases lay in between. This CDR3 spans 14 amino acids. Germline V lookup: CDR1 SGHAT, CDR2 FQNNGV. CDR3 region: CASTIGRRNYEQYF. CDR3 coding DNA: TGTGCCAGCACCATAGGTCGGCGGAACTACGAGCAGTACTTC.

The V gene is TRBV7-3, the J gene TRBJ1-1, with D possibly being TRBD1 (5 bases). V dropped 5 bases and J dropped 1 base, with 14 bases sitting between them. Germline lookup yields CDR1 SGHTA and CDR2 FQGTGA. The CDR3 sequence is 15 residues long. CDR3 residues: CASSPRGIRNTEAFF. The CDR3, as DNA: TGTGCCAGCAGCCCTAGGGGTATACGGAACACTGAAGCTTTCTTT. Full variable domain (missing parts from reference TRBV7-3 and TRBJ1-1): GAGVSQTPSNKVTEKGKYVELRCDPISGHTALYWYRQSLGQGPEFLIYFQGTGAADDSGLPNDRFFAVRPEGSVSTLKIQRTERGDSAVYLCASSPRGIRNTEAFFGQGTRLTVV.

J is TRBJ1-1 and V is TRBV10-3, with TRBD1 as a possible D gene (5 bases). Germline loops: CDR1 ENHRY, CDR2 SYGVKD. This CDR3 has 14 amino acids. V lost 10 bases, J lost 3 bases, and 18 bases lay in between. The CDR3 is CATRTYQGYTEAFF. CDR3 bases: TGTGCCACACGCACCTATCAGGGTTACACTGAAGCTTTCTTT.

The rearrangement joins TRBV27 to TRBJ1-1; the D gene is possibly TRBD1 (5 bases). There are 15 residues in the CDR3. CDR1 MNHEY and CDR2 SMNVEV come from the germline V gene (reference sequence). Trimming took 0 bases from V and 1 from J, leaving 9 bases between them. The chain's CDR3 is CASSLSTVPNTEAFF. The CDR3 nucleotides read TGTGCCAGCAGTTTATCGACAGTACCGAACACTGAAGCTTTCTTT.

The chain is built from TRBV19 and TRBJ1-1; no clear D. Germline V gene lookup returns CDR1 LNHDA and CDR2 SQIVND (reference sequence). Trimming removed 3 bases from V and 3 bases from J, with 5 bases in between. This CDR3 region has 12 residues. The CDR3 sequence: CASSIEHTEAFF. The CDR3 DNA follows: TGTGCCAGTAGTATCGAGCACACTGAAGCTTTCTTT.

A few counts support this clone. This sequence joins TRBV5-4 and TRBJ1-5; no clear D. Trimming stripped 1 base from V and 0 bases from J, with 5 bases between. CDR3 size: 14 residues. Germline assignment: CDR1 SGHNT and CDR2 YYREEE (reference sequence). For the CDR3, the DNA is TGTGCCAGCAGCTTGTTTCCTAGCAATCAGCCCCAGCATTTT. Translation gives CASSLFPSNQPQHF.

This clone is a singleton in its sample. The V and J genes are TRBV7-8 and TRBJ1-5; 7 bases agree with TRBD1. The CDR3 runs 16 residues. Trimming at V came to 0 bases and at J to 5 bases, leaving 7 bases not matched to a gene. Germline CDR1 reads SGHVS; CDR2 reads FQNEAQ. CDR3 DNA: TGTGCCAGCAGCTTAGCTACACAGGGGAGCGATCAGCCCCAGCATTTT. Its protein is CASSLATQGSDQPQHF.

V is TRBV7-7 and J is TRBJ2-7; the D call may be TRBD1 or TRBD2 (7 bases each). The germline V gene encodes CDR1 SSHAT and CDR2 FNYEAQ (reference sequence). The germline V and J ends were trimmed by 5 bases and 3 bases, with 20 bases remaining between them. CDR3 length: 16 amino acids. The DNA of the CDR3 is TGTGCCAGCAGCCAACTTACAGGGGAGGGAGGCTACGAGCAGTACTTC. It encodes CASSQLTGEGGYEQYF.

The chain has TRBV6-1 and TRBJ2-7, with 7 bases aligning to TRBD1. Germline assignment: CDR1 MNHNS and CDR2 SASEGT. Unmatched junction bases numbered 2, after V lost 1 base and J lost 5 bases. This CDR3 contains 13 residues. The CDR3 sequence: CASSEEDRNEQYF. The CDR3 coding sequence is TGTGCCAGCAGTGAAGAGGACAGGAACGAGCAGTACTTC.